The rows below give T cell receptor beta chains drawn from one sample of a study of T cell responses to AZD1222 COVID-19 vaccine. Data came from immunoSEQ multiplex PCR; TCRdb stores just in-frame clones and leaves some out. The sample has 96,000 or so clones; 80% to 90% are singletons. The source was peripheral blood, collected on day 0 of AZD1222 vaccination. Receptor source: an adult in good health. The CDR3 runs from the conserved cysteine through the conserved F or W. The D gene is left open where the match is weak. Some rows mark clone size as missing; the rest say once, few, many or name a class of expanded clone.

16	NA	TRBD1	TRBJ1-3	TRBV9	TGTGCCAGCAGCGTAGCTGGGACAGCAGGTGGAAACACCATATATTTT	CASSVAGTAGGNTIYF
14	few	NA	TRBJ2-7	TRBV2	TGTGCCAGCATTCCCCAACGGACCCTATACGAGCAGTACTTC	CASIPQRTLYEQYF
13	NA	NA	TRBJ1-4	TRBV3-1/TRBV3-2	TGTGCCAGCAGCCAAGTAACTAATGAAAAACTGTTTTTT	CASSQVTNEKLFF
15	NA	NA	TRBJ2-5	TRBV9	TGTGCCAGCAGCGCGGGACGGCAGACGTGGGAGACCCAGTACTTC	CASSAGRQTWETQYF
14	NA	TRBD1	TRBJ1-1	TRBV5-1	TGCGCCAGCAGCTTTTCGACAGGGGACACTGAAGCTTTCTTT	CASSFSTGDTEAFF
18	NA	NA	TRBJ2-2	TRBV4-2	TGTGCCAGCAGCCAAGAGAAGACACCAAATTACGAGTCCGGGGAGCTGTTTTTT	CASSQEKTPNYESGELFF
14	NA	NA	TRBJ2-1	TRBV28	TGTGCCAGCAGTTTGCGAAACAGGGATCCTGAGCAGTTCTTC	CASSLRNRDPEQFF
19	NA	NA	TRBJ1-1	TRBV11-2	TGTGCCAGCAGCCGAACCCTTAGACCGCTATCGGTAATGAACACTGAAGCTTTCTTT	CASSRTLRPLSVMNTEAFF
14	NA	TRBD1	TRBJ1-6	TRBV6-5	TGTGCCAGCAGTTCTGGACAGGCTTCTTCACCCCTCCACTTT	CASSSGQASSPLHF
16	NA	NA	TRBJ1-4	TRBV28	TGTGCCAGCAGTTCCCTAATGAGGGGGATCAATGAAAAACTGTTTTTT	CASSSLMRGINEKLFF
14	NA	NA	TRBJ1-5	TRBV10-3	TGTGCCATCAGTGAGTCAACCCCACGCCAGCCCCAGCATTTT	CAISESTPRQPQHF
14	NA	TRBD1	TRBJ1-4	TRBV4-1	TGCGCCAGCAGCCATGGGACAGGGGATGAAAAACTGTTTTTT	CASSHGTGDEKLFF
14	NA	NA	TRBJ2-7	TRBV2	TGTGCCAGCAGTGTGCGGGCACTAGGCTACGAGCAGTACTTC	CASSVRALGYEQYF
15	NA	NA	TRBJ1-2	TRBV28	TGTGCCAGCAGTTTATTGGCCGGGGCGGGCTATGGCTACACCTTC	CASSLLAGAGYGYTF
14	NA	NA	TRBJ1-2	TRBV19	TGTGCCAGTAGTATGATGGGAGGAGGCTATGGCTACACCTTC	CASSMMGGGYGYTF
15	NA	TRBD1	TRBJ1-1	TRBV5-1	TGCGCCAGCAGCCCGGGACAGGGGCAAGGCGCTGAAGCTTTCTTT	CASSPGQGQGAEAFF
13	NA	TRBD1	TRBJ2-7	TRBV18	TGTGCCAGCTCACCCGGACAGGGTATCGAGCAGTACTTC	CASSPGQGIEQYF
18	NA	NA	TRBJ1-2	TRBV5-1	TGCGCCAGCAGCTTGGGAATTCGGGACCTAGACCGGATCTATGGCTACACCTTC	CASSLGIRDLDRIYGYTF
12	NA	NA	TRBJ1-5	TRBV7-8	TGTGCCAGCAGTACCTTCGGTCAGCCCCAGCATTTT	CASSTFGQPQHF
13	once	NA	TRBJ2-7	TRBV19	TGTGCCAGTAACGGGCCAAACCCCTACGAGCAGTACTTC	CASNGPNPYEQYF
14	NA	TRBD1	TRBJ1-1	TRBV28	TGTGCCAGCAGTCCGGGACAGGGAAGTACTGAAGCTTTCTTT	CASSPGQGSTEAFF
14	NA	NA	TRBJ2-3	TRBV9	TGTGCCAGCAGCGTAGTGCCGGGACCAGATACGCAGTATTTT	CASSVVPGPDTQYF
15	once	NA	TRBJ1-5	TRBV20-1	TGCAGTGCTAGTACCGGGACAACTAGCAATCAGCCCCAGCATTTT	CSASTGTTSNQPQHF
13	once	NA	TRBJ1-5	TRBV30	TGTGCCTGGGGCGGAGCAAGCAATCAGCCCCAGCATTTT	CAWGGASNQPQHF
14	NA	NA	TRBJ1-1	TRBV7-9	TGTGCCAGCAGCCTACAGACGGTAAACACTGAAGCTTTCTTT	CASSLQTVNTEAFF
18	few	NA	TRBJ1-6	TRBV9	TGTGCCAGCAGCACAAAACCCCAGGACCCCGGTTGGGATTCACCCCTCCACTTT	CASSTKPQDPGWDSPLHF
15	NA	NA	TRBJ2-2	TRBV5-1	TGCGCCAGCAGCTTGGACAGGGTGGGAACCGGGGAGCTGTTTTTT	CASSLDRVGTGELFF
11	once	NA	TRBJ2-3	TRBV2	TGTGCCAGCCTTGGGGTAGATACGCAGTATTTT	CASLGVDTQYF
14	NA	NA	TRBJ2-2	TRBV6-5	TGTGCCGCAGCGGCACTTTCGAACACCGGGGAGCTGTTTTTT	CAAAALSNTGELFF
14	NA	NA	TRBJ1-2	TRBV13	TGTGCCAGCAGCCGCCCCCGGGTTGGCTATGGCTACACCTTC	CASSRPRVGYGYTF
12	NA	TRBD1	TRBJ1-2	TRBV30	TGTGCCTGGTCCACAGGGGGCTCTGGCTACACCTTC	CAWSTGGSGYTF
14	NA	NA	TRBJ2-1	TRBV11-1	TGTGCCAGCAGTTTACAGGGAACCGACAATGAGCAGTTCTTC	CASSLQGTDNEQFF
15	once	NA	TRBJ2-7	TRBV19	TGTGCCAGTAGTATATCTGCGGCGCAGGAATACGAGCAGTACTTC	CASSISAAQEYEQYF
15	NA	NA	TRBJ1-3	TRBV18	TGTGCCAGCTCACCAACCGCGAAAGTGTGGGCCACCATATATTTT	CASSPTAKVWATIYF
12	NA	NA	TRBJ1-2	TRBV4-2	TGTGCCAGCAGCCAAGAACTAGGAGGCTACACCTTC	CASSQELGGYTF
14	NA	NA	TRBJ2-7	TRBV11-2	TGTGCCAGCAGCTTCCGGGGCGACTCTGGTGAGCAGTACTTC	CASSFRGDSGEQYF
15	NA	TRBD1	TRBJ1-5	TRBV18	TGTGCCAGCTCCCGGGACAGGGGGAGCAATCAGCCCCAGCATTTT	CASSRDRGSNQPQHF
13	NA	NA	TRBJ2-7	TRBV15	TGTGCCACCAGCAGAGACAGAACCTACGAGCAGTACTTC	CATSRDRTYEQYF
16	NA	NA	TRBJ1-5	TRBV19	TGTGCCAGTAGTATATTTCCCGGGACGGGCAATCAGCCCCAGCATTTT	CASSIFPGTGNQPQHF
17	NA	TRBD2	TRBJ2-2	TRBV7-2	TGTGCCAGCAGCTTAGGTATCAGCGGGGCCCTCACCGGGGAGCTGTTTTTT	CASSLGISGALTGELFF
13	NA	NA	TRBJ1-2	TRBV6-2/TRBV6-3	TGTGCCAGCAGTTACTTGACAGTTTATGGCTACACCTTC	CASSYLTVYGYTF
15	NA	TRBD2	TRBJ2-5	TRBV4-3	TGCGCCAGCAGCAAGGGCGGGGGACTCCAAGAGACCCAGTACTTC	CASSKGGGLQETQYF
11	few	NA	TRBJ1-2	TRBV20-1	TGCAGTGCTAGAGGGACTGGAGAGTACACCTTC	CSARGTGEYTF
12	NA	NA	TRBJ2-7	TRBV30	TGTGCCTGGAGTGTAAGACTGAGCGAGCAGTACTTC	CAWSVRLSEQYF
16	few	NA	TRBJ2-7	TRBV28	TGTGCCAGCAGTCTTTGGACAGTAGACGGCCGTTACGAGCAGTACTTC	CASSLWTVDGRYEQYF
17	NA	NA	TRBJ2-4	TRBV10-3	TGTGCCATCAGTGAGTTGCGGGGGCCACTTAGAGGGAACATTCAGTACTTC	CAISELRGPLRGNIQYF